Given below is one T cell receptor (beta chain) in context. Its antigen remains unidentified. This CDR3 is also generated by other DNA sequences in the sample. The data were obtained in a study of beta chain features in type 1 diabetes. In the study overall: Analysis included around 100 million sorted cells drawn from all samples.

Expressed TCRB transcripts got sequenced, as all isolated RNA was reverse transcribed. Only in-frame clones appear in the TCRdb table, and some are missing; sequencing was by immunoSEQ multiplex PCR. The sample yields under 950,000 clones, roughly a sixth seen once. Findings and caveats of the study: For type 1 diabetes patients, VDJ junctions showed fewer insertions and more deletions. Across all four CD4+ subsets, people with type 1 diabetes showed modestly shorter TCRB CDR3s.

Purities in excess of 95% were seen in all sorted populations. This clonotype originated in a young woman in good health. Specimen: naive CD4+ T cells from blood.

CDR3 sequence: CSATRTYEQYF. DNA of the CDR3: TGCAGTGCTACTCGTACCTACGAGCAGTACTTC. The chain joins TRBV20-1 to TRBJ2-7; D call uncertain. Germline assignment: CDR1 DFQATT and CDR2 SNEGSKA (reference sequence). Trimming left V 4 bases short and J 2 bases short, with 6 bases between. The CDR3 totals 11 residues.